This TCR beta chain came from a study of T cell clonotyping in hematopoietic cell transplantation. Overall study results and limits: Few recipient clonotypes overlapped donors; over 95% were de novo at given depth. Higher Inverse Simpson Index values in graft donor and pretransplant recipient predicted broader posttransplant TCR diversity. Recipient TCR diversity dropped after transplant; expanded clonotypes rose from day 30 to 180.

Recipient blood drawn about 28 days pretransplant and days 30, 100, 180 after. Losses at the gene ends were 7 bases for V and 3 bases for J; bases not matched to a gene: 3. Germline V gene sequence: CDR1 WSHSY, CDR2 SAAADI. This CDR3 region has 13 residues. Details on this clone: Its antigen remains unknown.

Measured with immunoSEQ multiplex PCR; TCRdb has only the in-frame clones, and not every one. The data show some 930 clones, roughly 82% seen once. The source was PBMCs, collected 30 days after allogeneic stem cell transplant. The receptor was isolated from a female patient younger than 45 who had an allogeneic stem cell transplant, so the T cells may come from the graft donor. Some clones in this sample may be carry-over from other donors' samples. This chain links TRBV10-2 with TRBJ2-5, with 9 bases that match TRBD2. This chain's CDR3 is CASMLAGKETQYF. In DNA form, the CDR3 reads TGCGCCAGCATGCTAGCGGGGAAAGAGACCCAGTACTTC.